The rows below give T cell receptor beta chains drawn from one sample of a study of naive CD8 T cells in extremely preterm neonates. TCRdb's table, derived via immunoSEQ multiplex PCR, lists solely in-frame clones and lacks some. The data show about 23,000 clones, about 91% seen once. What was sequenced was naive CD8+ T cells from cord blood. The receptors shown here come from a boy who was born preterm. Each CDR3 is given with its conserved first and last residue.

TRBV6-5	TRBJ2-3	CASSYSNTDTQYF
TRBV30	TRBJ2-3	CAWSPSGGADTQYF
TRBV6-5	TRBJ2-3	CASSYFSTDTQYF
TRBV19	TRBJ1-4	CASSRRAGEKLFF
TRBV30	TRBJ1-1	CAWSVGGTEAFF
TRBV30	TRBJ2-3	CAWNPSGGADTQYF
TRBV19	TRBJ2-4	CASSIAGRGKNIQYF
TRBV5-1	TRBJ2-7	CASSLGQGFYEQYF
TRBV19	TRBJ1-1	CASSMGGTEAFF
TRBV9	TRBJ2-2	CASSPPAGGPNTGELFF